This T cell receptor (beta chain) was captured by sequencing in a study of OX40 agonist ivuxolimab in advanced cancers. Study in general: The study treated patients with ivuxolimab, an agonistic anti-OX40 (CD134) antibody. Study-level results: Both blood CD4+ and CD8+ T cells showed clonal growth by week 6 at 0.1 to 3.0 mg/kg. In CD8+ T cells, expanded clones were on average more numerous than in CD4+.

Regarding this clone: Its antigen is still unknown.

Data came from immunoSEQ multiplex PCR; TCRdb stores just in-frame clones and leaves some out. Of approximately 59,000 clones listed, around 81% are singletons. CDR1 and CDR2 (germline): SGHRS, YFSETQ. The CDR3 sequence is 15 residues long. The germline V and J ends were trimmed by 4 bases and 0 bases, with 11 bases remaining between them. Autoimmune disease history or systemic immunosuppression disqualified patients. Source: CD4+ or CD8+ T cells sorted from blood, taken in a trial of the OX40 agonist ivuxolimab. The chain employs TRBV5-1 and TRBJ1-3; D call uncertain. This sequence was found in an adult with an advanced solid tumor such as melanoma, head and neck, liver or kidney cancer. The chain's CDR3 is CASSPVVSSGNTIYF. The CDR3 region has the DNA TGCGCCAGCAGCCCCGTGGTGTCCTCTGGAAACACCATATATTTT.